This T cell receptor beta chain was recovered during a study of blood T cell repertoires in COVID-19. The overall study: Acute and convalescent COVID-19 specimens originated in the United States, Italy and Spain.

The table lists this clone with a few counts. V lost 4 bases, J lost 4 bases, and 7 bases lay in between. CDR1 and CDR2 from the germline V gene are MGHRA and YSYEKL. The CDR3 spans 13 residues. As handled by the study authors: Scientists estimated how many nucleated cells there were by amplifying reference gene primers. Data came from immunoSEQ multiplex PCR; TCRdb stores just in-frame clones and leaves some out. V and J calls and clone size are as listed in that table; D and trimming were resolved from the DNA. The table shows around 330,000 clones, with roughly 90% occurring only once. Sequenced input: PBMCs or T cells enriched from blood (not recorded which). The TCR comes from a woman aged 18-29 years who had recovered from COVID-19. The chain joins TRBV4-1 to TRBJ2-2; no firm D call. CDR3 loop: CASSRAPTGELFF. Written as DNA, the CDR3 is TGCGCCAGCAGCCGGGCCCCCACCGGGGAGCTGTTTTTT.